Listed here are 7 T cell receptor beta chains from one sample, sequenced in a study of spatial heterogeneity in lung cancer. From the 5' RACE reads, TCRdb called clonotypes with MiXCR, one entry per CDR3 protein. The sample contains around 10,000 distinct CDR3 sequences, 20% to 25% of which appear only once. The time point here: blood at routine non-recurrence follow-up after resection. The sequencing used PBMCs, collected at follow-up. The receptors derive from a male donor with early-stage non-small cell lung cancer.

The table lists this clonotype with many counts. The gene calls are TRBV7-2 and TRBJ2-7; D is ambiguous. CDR1 is SGHTA, CDR2 FQGNSA, per germline. There are 14 residues in the CDR3. With 2 bases removed from V and 2 bases from J, the gap between germline ends came to 10 bases. The chain's CDR3 is CASSLPSIPYEQYF. CDR3 DNA sequence: TGTGCCAGCAGCTTACCATCTATTCCCTACGAGCAGTACTTC.

By its share, this clonotype is medium-sized. The V call is TRBV7-9, the J call TRBJ2-2; D gene ambiguous. Trimming stripped 4 bases from V and 3 bases from J, with 3 bases between. CDR3 length: 12 amino acids. The germline V gene encodes CDR1 SEHNR and CDR2 FQNEAQ (reference sequence). The CDR3 DNA reads TGTGCCAGCAGCTCCGACACCGGGGAGCTGTTTTTT. Its translation: CASSSDTGELFF.

This rearrangement joins TRBV5-1 to TRBJ2-5, with no clear D. V shed 4 bases and J shed 1 base, with 11 bases lying between them. The CDR3 totals 14 residues. In germline, CDR1 is SGHRS, CDR2 YFSETQ. The CDR3 bases are TGCGCCAGCAGCCCCATGCAGCGCCAAGAGACCCAGTACTTC. This sequence encodes CASSPMQRQETQYF. Full variable domain (remainder filled in from reference TRBV5-1 and TRBJ2-5): KAGVTQTPRYLIKTRGQQVTLSCSPISGHRSVSWYQQTPGQGLQFLFEYFSETQRNKGNFPGRFSGRQFSNSRSEMNVSTLELGDSALYLCASSPMQRQETQYFGPGTRLLVL.

This clonotype appeared once. The V and J genes are TRBV20-1 and TRBJ2-1; D remains unclear. Germline V CDR1 and CDR2: DFQATT, SNEGSKA (reference sequence). The CDR3 length is 15 residues. V dropped 0 bases and J dropped 0 bases, with 9 bases sitting between them. CDR3 nucleotides: TGCAGTGCTAGAGATCGCAGGAACTCCTACAATGAGCAGTTCTTC. Protein product: CSARDRRNSYNEQFF.

This clonotype was seen many times. The chain employs TRBV2 and TRBJ2-5, with a tentative D call TRBD2 (6 bases). Deletions cut 5 bases from V and 2 bases from J, with 15 bases between. Germline CDR1 is SNHLY and CDR2 is FYNNEI. This CDR3 contains 15 residues. CDR3 sequence reads: CASSLRDFSQETQYF. The CDR3 DNA reads TGTGCCAGCAGTCTCCGGGACTTCTCTCAAGAGACCCAGTACTTC.

The chain recombines TRBV6-5 with TRBJ2-7; possibly TRBD1 for D (6 bases). CDR3 length equals 13 residues. Trimming stripped 6 bases from V and 6 bases from J, with 15 bases between. Germline V gene data show CDR1 as MNHEY and CDR2 as SVGAGI. CDR3 in DNA: TGTGCCAGCAGCCCGGACAGAGCCGGCGAGCAGTACTTC. This gives the protein CASSPDRAGEQYF.

This clonotype is judged large. This chain connects TRBV11-1 to TRBJ2-3, with D tentatively TRBD1 (6 bases). CDR3 length: 16 residues. CDR1 and CDR2 from the germline V gene are SGHAT and FQDESV (reference sequence). V shed 1 base and J shed 1 base, with 12 bases lying between them. CDR3 sequence reads: CASSLEGRQGTDTQYF. The CDR3 DNA sequence: TGTGCCAGCAGCTTAGAGGGACGACAGGGCACAGATACGCAGTATTTT.